Below, 26 T cell receptor beta chains from the same sample are listed, as sequenced in a study of tumor-infiltrating lymphocytes in primary liver carcinoma. Making TCR beta cDNA involved around 520 ng total RNA and a constant-region primer. The TCR beta library was amplified through three nested multiplex PCR rounds in a modified ARM-PCR procedure. The two initial PCR rounds, nine to eleven cycles each, used TRBV1-TRBV30 forward and C-beta reverse primers. TCRdb ran MiXCR on the multiplex PCR reads and lists one entry per CDR3 protein. The data show 95,000 to 100,000 distinct CDR3 sequences, with around 66% seen just once and around 12% held by the top ten. Both RNA and DNA were isolated together from around 20-30 mg of bulk tissue that had not been sorted. Sequences were obtained from liver tumor tissue from sampling region 2. Subset noted: tumor region T2, inferior pole. Source of these receptors: a woman between 55 and 75 years old with primary liver carcinoma and hepatitis B virus infection.

A note on this clonotype: Germline is not matched at one junction end, which may reflect a read error. The chain carries TRBV30 and TRBJ2-6; TRBD1 or TRBD2 may be the D gene (5 bases each). The CDR3 loop spans 15 amino acids. Germline loops: CDR1 GTSNPN, CDR2 SVGIG (reference sequence). In DNA, the CDR3 is TGTGCCTGGGGGCTAGCCCCCTCTGGGGCCAAGGTCCTGACTTTC. It translates to CAWGLAPSGAKVLTF.

With respect to this clonotype: An end of the junction differs from the germline gene, which may be a read error. The gene calls are TRBV5-1 and TRBJ2-1; maybe TRBD2 (7 bases). Germline-derived CDR1 and CDR2 are SGHRS and YFSETQ. There are 16 residues in the CDR3. The DNA for the CDR3 is TGCGCCAGCAACTTGGTCAGCGGGACAATTGACAATGAGGAATTCTTC. This codes for CASNLVSGTIDNEEFF.

Regarding this clonotype: One junction end does not reproduce the germline sequence, and a read error may be involved. The J gene is TRBJ2-1, the V gene TRBV30; 8 bases map to TRBD2. Germline CDR1 is GTSNPN and CDR2 is SVGIG (reference sequence). The CDR3 extends over 15 amino acids. The CDR3 DNA reads as TGTGTCTGGAGTGTAAATAGCGGGGTCTACAATGAACAGTTCTTC. Its translation: CVWSVNSGVYNEQFF. The variable domain in full, completed from reference TRBV30 and TRBJ2-1, reads SQTIHQWPATLVQPVGSPLSLECTVEGTSNPNLYWYRQAAGRGLQLLFYSVGIGQISSEVPQNLSASRPQDRQFILSSKKLLLSDSGFYLCVWSVNSGVYNEQFFGPGTRLTVL.

A single count supports this clonotype. The limits of the CDR3 on the DNA are not certain, so only TCRdb's listed CDR3 is given. V and J are TRBV29-1 and TRBJ2-7; whether TRBD2, the table's D call, matches the DNA was not checked. Ends included, the CDR3 has 13 residues. CDR1 and CDR2 (germline): SQVTM, ANQGSEA. The CDR3 spells CSVASGSPYEPYF.

This clonotype has a count of ten or more. The chain uses TRBV7-8 and TRBJ2-7; TRBD2 matches 10 bases. Trimming removed 2 bases from V and 7 bases from J; junction bases left unmatched: 11. Per the germline V gene, CDR1 is SGHVS and CDR2 is FQNEAQ. The CDR3 has 16 residues. The DNA of the CDR3 is TGTGCCAGCAGCTTATGGGCTAGCGGGGGCTCGCAGGAGCAGTACTTC. Translation gives CASSLWASGGSQEQYF.

About this clonotype itself: At one end, the junction sequence differs from germline, possibly due to a read error. The chain links TRBV11-2 to TRBJ1-2, with D perhaps TRBD1 (6 bases). The CDR3 has 16 amino acids. Germline CDR1 reads SGHAT; CDR2 reads FQNNGV. The DNA of the CDR3 is TGTACCAGCAGCCTCGGGACACCGGAGCGGTTCTATGACAACACCTTC. This codes for CTSSLGTPERFYDNTF. Looking up the rest from reference TRBV11-2 and TRBJ1-2 gives the full variable domain: EAGVAQSPRYKIIEKRQSVAFWCNPISGHATLYWYQQILGQGPKLLIQFQNNGVVDDSQLPKDRFSAERLKGVDSTLKIQPAKLEDSAVYLCTSSLGTPERFYDNTFGSGTRLTVV.

As concerns this clonotype: A much larger clone lies one base from this, so it may be a read error. V and J are TRBV14 and TRBJ1-1; D is perhaps TRBD1 (6 bases). Germline V gene sequence: CDR1 SGHDN, CDR2 FVKESK. The CDR3 has 16 amino acids. V dropped 4 bases and J dropped 0 bases, with 15 bases sitting between them. CDR3 protein: CASSRDMGHMNTEAFF. The CDR3 bases are TGTGCCAGCAGCCGGGACATGGGGCACATGAACACTGAAGCTTTCTTT.

V gene TRBV11-3 combines with J gene TRBJ2-7; possible D gene TRBD2, 6 bases. The CDR3 runs to 14 residues. Per the germline V gene, CDR1 is SGHNT and CDR2 is YENEEA. In DNA form, the CDR3 reads TGTGTCAACAGCTTAAGCGGGCGGGAACACGAGCAGTACTTC. Amino acid sequence: CVNSLSGREHEQYF.

The V call is TRBV29-1, the J call TRBJ2-1, with 9 bases that match TRBD2. Germline V lookup: CDR1 SQVTM, CDR2 ANQGSEA. Trimming at V came to 1 base and at J to 3 bases, leaving 10 bases not matched to a gene. The CDR3 runs 17 residues. The DNA for the CDR3 is TGCAGCGTTGAAGTCCATAGCGGGAGATCCTTCTACAATGAGCAGTTCTTC. Protein product: CSVEVHSGRSFYNEQFF.

J is TRBJ2-3 and V is TRBV5-1, with 8 bases lining up with TRBD2. The germline V gene has CDR1 SGHRS and CDR2 YFSETQ. This CDR3 has 16 residues. V shed 4 bases, J shed 5 bases, and the junction held 12 bases outside the gene matches. CDR3: CASSRGASGPGDTQYF. In DNA form, the CDR3 reads TGCGCCAGCAGCCGAGGGGCTAGCGGGCCCGGAGATACGCAGTATTTT.

This clonotype has a handful of counts. A much larger clonotype is one base distant, so this may be a read error. The chain recombines TRBV28 with TRBJ1-3; the D gene is possibly TRBD1 (6 bases). V was cut by 2 bases and J by 4 bases, with 12 bases left in between. CDR1 MDHEN and CDR2 SYDVKM come from the germline V gene. This CDR3 region has 15 residues. The CDR3 DNA sequence: TGTGCCAGCAGTTTAGGCGCGGGGGCAGGAAACACCATATATTTT. Amino acid sequence: CASSLGAGAGNTIYF.

On this clonotype: This may be a read error: a much more frequent sequence differs by one nucleotide. The rearrangement uses TRBV5-6 and TRBJ2-2; 11 nucleotides line up with TRBD1. The length of the CDR3 is 15 residues. The germline V gene encodes CDR1 SGHDT and CDR2 YYEEEE. CDR3 protein: CVSSLPGQGAGELFF. The CDR3 DNA reads TGTGTCAGCAGCTTGCCGGGACAGGGGGCCGGGGAGCTGTTTTTT.

The V gene is TRBV7-9, the J gene TRBJ2-1, with D possibly TRBD2 on 6 matching bases. The CDR3 runs to 13 residues. The germline gives CDR1 SEHNR, CDR2 FQNEAQ (reference sequence). V lost 6 bases to trimming and J lost 5 bases, with 11 bases between them. The CDR3 loop reads CASSRGSHNEQFF. The CDR3 DNA reads TGTGCCAGCAGTCGGGGGTCCCACAATGAGCAGTTCTTC.

Notes on this clonotype: In this CDR3 the conserved last residue, phenylalanine or tryptophan, is missing, so a read error is likely. This chain joins TRBV12-3 or TRBV12-4 and TRBJ1-5; TRBD1 is a possible D gene (5 bases). Trimming cost V 8 bases and J 0 bases, with 17 bases left between them. The CDR3 covers 16 residues. The CDR3 loop reads CASRPGAHISNQPQHL. For the CDR3, the DNA is TGTGCCAGCCGCCCCGGGGCCCACATTAGCAATCAGCCCCAGCATCTT.

A word on this clonotype: Given a much more abundant clone one base away, this may be a read error. In nucleotides, the CDR3 is TGTGCCAGCAGTGTCCGGGACCCGGAAGATTCACCCCCCCACTTT. This gives the protein CASSVRDPEDSPPHF. The genes are TRBV28 and TRBJ1-6, with D perhaps matching TRBD1 (5 bases). This CDR3 has 15 residues. The germline gives CDR1 MDHEN, CDR2 SYDVKM.

Remarks on this clonotype: One junction end does not reproduce the germline sequence, and a read error may be involved. V and J are TRBV11-3 and TRBJ2-3, with 11 bases identical to TRBD2. CDR1 is SGHNT, CDR2 YENEEA, per germline. The CDR3 has 19 residues. CDR3 region: CTSSPGTSGLRFQWDTQYF. CDR3 sequence (DNA): TGTACCAGCAGCCCCGGGACTAGCGGATTAAGATTCCAATGGGATACGCAGTATTTT.

As concerns this clonotype: This may be a read error: a much more frequent sequence differs by one nucleotide. The chain is built from TRBV12-3 or TRBV12-4 and TRBJ1-1; no reliable D call. The V gene lost 10 bases and the J gene lost 7 bases, with 10 bases spanning the gap. This CDR3 contains 10 residues. The CDR3 sequence is CANRNGEAFF. CDR3 nucleotide sequence: TGTGCCAACCGGAATGGTGAAGCTTTCTTT.

This clonotype was recorded only once. Given the absence of the conserved phenylalanine or tryptophan at the CDR3 end, a read error is likely. The DNA is omitted, as the CDR3 cannot be located on it reliably, and the CDR3 follows TCRdb's listing. This chain links TRBV4-1 with TRBJ2-7. CDR1 is MGHRA, CDR2 YSYEKL, per germline. Both ends counted, the CDR3 spans 13 residues. CDR3 sequence reads: CASSQVSGDEQYS.

The chain is built from TRBV30 and TRBJ1-3; 8 bases match TRBD1. This CDR3 comprises 12 residues. CDR1 is GTSNPN and CDR2 is SVGIG in the germline V gene (reference sequence). The CDR3 DNA reads TGTACCTCCGGACAGGGCCGAAACACCATATATTTT. It codes for CTSGQGRNTIYF.

A word on this clonotype: A much larger clone sits a single nucleotide away, making a read error possible. The genes are TRBV5-4 and TRBJ2-1; possible D gene TRBD2, 6 bases. The CDR3 has 16 residues. Germline CDR1 and CDR2: SGHNT and YYREEE (reference sequence). Trimming stripped 6 bases from V and 7 bases from J, with 23 bases between. The CDR3 DNA follows: TGTGCCAGCACCTCCGACGGGACTCCCTTAGGGAATGAGCAGTTCTTC. Translation: CASTSDGTPLGNEQFF.

With regard to this clonotype: This could be a read error, since a much larger clone is one nucleotide away. The chain couples TRBV7-9 to TRBJ1-4; possible D gene TRBD1, 5 bases. This CDR3 has 14 residues. The germline gives CDR1 SEHNR, CDR2 FQNEAQ (reference sequence). The V and J ends lost 0 bases and 4 bases respectively, with 6 bases between them. This CDR3 reads CASSLAGHNEKLFF. The CDR3 bases are TGTGCCAGCAGCTTAGCGGGGCATAATGAAAAACTGTTTTTT.

The CDR3 bases are TGTGCCAGCAGCTTGGCACTAGCGGAATTTGTGCAGTTCTTC. Translated, it gives CASSLALAEFVQFF. The gene calls are TRBV5-6 and TRBJ2-1; 8 bases agree with TRBD2. With V trimmed by 0 bases and J by 12 bases, 8 bases remained unmatched. Germline CDR1 is SGHDT and CDR2 is YYEEEE. The CDR3 sequence is 14 residues long.

About this clonotype itself: A read error may be the cause here, since a much bigger clone is one base away. The chain has TRBV5-1 and TRBJ2-1; perhaps TRBD2 as D (5 bases). This CDR3 has 15 amino acids. Germline V gives CDR1 SGHRS, CDR2 YFSETQ. This chain's CDR3 is CANSLALRAGDEQFF. CDR3 DNA sequence: TGCGCCAACAGCTTGGCCCTGAGGGCTGGGGATGAGCAGTTCTTC.

This clonotype has a single count. One end of the junction varies from germline; a read error may be responsible. The V and J genes are TRBV11-3 and TRBJ2-3; D gene unclear. Looked up from germline, CDR1 is SGHNT and CDR2 is YENEEA. This CDR3 region has 17 residues. The CDR3 loop reads CANSLSIRPLRTDTQYF. In nucleotides, the CDR3 is TGTGCCAACAGCTTATCGATTCGGCCGCTGCGGACAGATACGCAGTATTTT.

In this sample, this clonotype turned up once. At one end, the junction sequence differs from germline, possibly due to a read error. The J gene is TRBJ2-1, the V gene TRBV11-2, with 14 bases matching TRBD2. Germline V lookup: CDR1 SGHAT, CDR2 FQNNGV. The CDR3 totals 17 residues. This chain's CDR3 is CASSRRLAGGSGDDLFF. CDR3 DNA: TGTGCTAGCAGCAGGAGACTAGCGGGAGGGTCGGGGGATGACCTGTTCTTC.

The chain recombines TRBV19 with TRBJ1-1; D might be TRBD1 (5 bases). The V end was cut by 5 bases, the J end by 6 bases, with 16 bases between. The CDR3 loop spans 14 amino acids. Germline CDR1 LNHDA, CDR2 SQIVND (reference sequence). This CDR3 is CASSPGLLPPEAFF. The CDR3 bases are TGTGCCAGTAGTCCGGGACTCCTGCCCCCTGAAGCTTTCTTT.